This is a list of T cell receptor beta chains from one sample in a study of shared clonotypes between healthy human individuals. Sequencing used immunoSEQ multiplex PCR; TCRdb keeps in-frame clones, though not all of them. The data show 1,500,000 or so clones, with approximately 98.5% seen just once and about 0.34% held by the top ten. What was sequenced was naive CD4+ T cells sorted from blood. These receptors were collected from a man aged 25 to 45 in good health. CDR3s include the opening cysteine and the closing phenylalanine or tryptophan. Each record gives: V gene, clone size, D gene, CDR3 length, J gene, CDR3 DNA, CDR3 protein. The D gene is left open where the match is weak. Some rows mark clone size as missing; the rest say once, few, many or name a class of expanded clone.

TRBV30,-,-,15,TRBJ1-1,TGTGCCTGGAGTGTTGGTCGGGCTCGGAACACTGAAGCTTTCTTT,CAWSVGRARNTEAFF
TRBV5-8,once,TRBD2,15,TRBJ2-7,TGTGCCAGCAGCTTGCAACTAGCGGGAGTCGGGGAGCAGTACTTC,CASSLQLAGVGEQYF
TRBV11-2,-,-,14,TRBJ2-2,TGTGCCAGCAGCTTAGGGTGGGGCACCGGGGAGCTGTTTTTT,CASSLGWGTGELFF
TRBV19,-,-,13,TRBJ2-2,TGTGCCAGTCGCTACTCGAACACCGGGGAGCTGTTTTTT,CASRYSNTGELFF
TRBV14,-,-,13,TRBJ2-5,TGTGCCAGCAGCCAAGTAGTCCAAGAGACCCAGTACTTC,CASSQVVQETQYF
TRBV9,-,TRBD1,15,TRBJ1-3,TGTGCCAGCAGCGTGGGACAGGGGGCTGGAAACACCATATATTTT,CASSVGQGAGNTIYF
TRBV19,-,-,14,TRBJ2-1,TGTGCCAGTAGTCCCCGGGGCTCCTACAATGAGCAGTTCTTC,CASSPRGSYNEQFF
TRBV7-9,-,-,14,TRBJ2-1,TGTGCCAGCAGCCCCCCTGGGTCCTCCAATGAGCAGTTCTTC,CASSPPGSSNEQFF
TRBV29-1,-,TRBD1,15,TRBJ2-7,TGCAGCGTTGACCGACAGGGGCCTGGGAAATACGAGCAGTACTTC,CSVDRQGPGKYEQYF
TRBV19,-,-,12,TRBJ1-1,TGTGCCAGTAGTATGTTATCCCAAGAAGCTTTCTTT,CASSMLSQEAFF
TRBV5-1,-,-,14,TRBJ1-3,TGCGCCAGCAGCTTGGACGGGATCGGAAACACCATATATTTT,CASSLDGIGNTIYF
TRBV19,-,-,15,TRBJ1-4,TGTGCCAGTAGTATGGAAGGCCAGGGGCGAGAAAAACTGTTTTTT,CASSMEGQGREKLFF
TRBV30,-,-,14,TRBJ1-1,TGTGCCTGGAGCCCAGAGGGGACTTGGACTGAAGCTTTCTTT,CAWSPEGTWTEAFF
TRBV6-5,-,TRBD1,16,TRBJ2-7,TGTGCCAGCAGTTACCGGACCGGACAGGGCATCTACGAGCAGTACTTC,CASSYRTGQGIYEQYF
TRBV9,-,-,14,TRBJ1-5,TGTGCCAGCAGCGCGACGCCAGGGGTTCAGCCCCAGCATTTT,CASSATPGVQPQHF
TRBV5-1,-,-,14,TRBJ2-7,TGCGCCAGCAGCTTGGTACAGAGCGTCGACGAGCAGTACTTC,CASSLVQSVDEQYF
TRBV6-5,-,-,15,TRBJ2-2,TGTGCCAGCCTTAGGTTACCCGCGAACACCGGGGAGCTGTTTTTT,CASLRLPANTGELFF
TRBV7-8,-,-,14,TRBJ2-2,TGTGCCAGCAGCTTAAGCTTTGGGGTCGGGGAGCTGTTTTTT,CASSLSFGVGELFF
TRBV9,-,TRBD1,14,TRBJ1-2,TGTGCCAGCAGCGTAGCGACAGGGGACTATGGCTACACCTTC,CASSVATGDYGYTF
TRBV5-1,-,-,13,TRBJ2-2,TGCGCCAGCAGCTTGGTTCCCACCGGGGAGCTGTTTTTT,CASSLVPTGELFF
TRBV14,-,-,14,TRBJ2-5,TGTGCCAGCAGCCAAGTTCCGGGACGGGAGACCCAGTACTTC,CASSQVPGRETQYF
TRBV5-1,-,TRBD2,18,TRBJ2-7,TGCGCCAGCAGCTTGGGGACTAGCGGGGGTGCCCCCTCCTACGAGCAGTACTTC,CASSLGTSGGAPSYEQYF
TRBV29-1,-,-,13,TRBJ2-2,TGCACGGCCCGGACAGATTACACCGGGGAGCTGTTTTTT,CTARTDYTGELFF
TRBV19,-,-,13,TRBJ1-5,TGTGCCAGTATAGGGCGGGGCAATCAGCCCCAGCATTTT,CASIGRGNQPQHF
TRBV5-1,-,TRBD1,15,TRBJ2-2,TGCGCCAGCATAGCCGGGACAGATAACACCGGGGAGCTGTTTTTT,CASIAGTDNTGELFF
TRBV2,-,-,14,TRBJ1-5,TGTGCCAGCAGTGAAGAGTCAGGCGGTCAGCCCCAGCATTTT,CASSEESGGQPQHF
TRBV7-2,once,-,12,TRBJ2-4,TGTGCCAGCAGCCACGGACGGAACATTCAGTACTTC,CASSHGRNIQYF
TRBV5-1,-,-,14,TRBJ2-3,TGCGCCAGCAGCATGGCTCAGGGCACAGATACGCAGTATTTT,CASSMAQGTDTQYF
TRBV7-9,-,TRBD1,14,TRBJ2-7,TGTGCCAGCAGTCTCCGGGACAGGGCCTACGAGCAGTACTTC,CASSLRDRAYEQYF
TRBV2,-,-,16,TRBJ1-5,TGTGCCAGCAGTGGAGGTGAGGGGAGTGTCAATCAGCCCCAGCATTTT,CASSGGEGSVNQPQHF
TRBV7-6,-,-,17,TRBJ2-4,TGTGCCAGCAGCCCTAGCCCCACACGAGGGACCAAAAACATTCAGTACTTC,CASSPSPTRGTKNIQYF
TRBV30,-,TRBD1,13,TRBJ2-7,TGTGCCTGGAGTGGGACAGGGGTTGGGGAGCAGTACTTC,CAWSGTGVGEQYF
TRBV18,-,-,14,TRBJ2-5,TGTGCCAGCTCACAAGGACCAGTACAAGAGACCCAGTACTTC,CASSQGPVQETQYF
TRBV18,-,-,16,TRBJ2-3,TGTGCCAGCTCGCCCGCACAGGCGACTTACACAGATACGCAGTATTTT,CASSPAQATYTDTQYF
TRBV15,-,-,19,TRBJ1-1,TGTGCCACCAGCAGAGTACTTACAGGGCTCCGCGGTAGGGACACTGAAGCTTTCTTT,CATSRVLTGLRGRDTEAFF
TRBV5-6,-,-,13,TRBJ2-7,TGTGCCAGCAGCTTAGGGGAACTGGGCGAGCAGTACTTC,CASSLGELGEQYF
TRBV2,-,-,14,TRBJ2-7,TGTGCCAGCAGAACCAGGGGCCACTCCTACGAGCAGTACTTC,CASRTRGHSYEQYF
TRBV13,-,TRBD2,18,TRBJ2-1,TGTGCCAGCAGCTTAGAGGGATTCGGGAGCGGGAGAACGGATGAGCAGTTCTTC,CASSLEGFGSGRTDEQFF
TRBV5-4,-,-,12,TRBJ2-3,TGTGCCAGCAGCCTTTTTTCAGATACGCAGTATTTT,CASSLFSDTQYF
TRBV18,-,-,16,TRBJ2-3,TGTGCCAGCTCACCACCGGACAGAAAACTCACAGATACGCAGTATTTT,CASSPPDRKLTDTQYF
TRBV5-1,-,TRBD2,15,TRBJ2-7,TGCGCCAGCAGCCAAACTAGCGGGAGCTACTACGAGCAGTACTTC,CASSQTSGSYYEQYF
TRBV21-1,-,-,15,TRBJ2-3,TGTGCCAGCAGCGGGACAGGGGCTAGCACAGATACGCAGTATTTT,CASSGTGASTDTQYF
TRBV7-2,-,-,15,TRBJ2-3,TGTGCCAGCAGCCTAAGGCCGCCTGGCACAGATACGCAGTATTTT,CASSLRPPGTDTQYF
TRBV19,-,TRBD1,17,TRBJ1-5,TGTGCCAGTAGTATTTACCAGGGGGCGACTAGCAATCAGCCCCAGCATTTT,CASSIYQGATSNQPQHF
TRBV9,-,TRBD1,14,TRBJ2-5,TGTGCCAGCAGCGCCTCCGGGACAGGGGAGACCCAGTACTTC,CASSASGTGETQYF
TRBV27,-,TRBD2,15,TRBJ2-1,TGTGCCAGCAGTTCAGGCGGGAGGGCCTACAATGAGCAGTTCTTC,CASSSGGRAYNEQFF
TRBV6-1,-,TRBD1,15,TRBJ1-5,TGTGCCAGCAGTGAAGCAGGGGGCCAGAATCAGCCCCAGCATTTT,CASSEAGGQNQPQHF
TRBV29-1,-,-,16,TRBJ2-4,TGCAGCGTTGAAGATCTTGACCTGGGGAAGGGTAACATTCAGTACTTC,CSVEDLDLGKGNIQYF
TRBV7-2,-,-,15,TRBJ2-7,TGTGCCAGCAGCTCCAGTTCACAGGGTTCCTACGAGCAGTACTTC,CASSSSSQGSYEQYF
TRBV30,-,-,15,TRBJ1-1,TGTGCCTGGAGTAGGACAGTGAACATGAACACTGAAGCTTTCTTT,CAWSRTVNMNTEAFF
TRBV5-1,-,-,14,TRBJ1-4,TGCGCCAGCAGCCTGGACTGGGCTAATGAAAAACTGTTTTTT,CASSLDWANEKLFF
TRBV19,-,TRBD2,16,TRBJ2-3,TGTGCCAGTAGTATTCCGGGGGGGGCCTCTGCAGATACGCAGTATTTT,CASSIPGGASADTQYF